A selection of T cell receptor beta chains follows, all from one sample in a study of PD-1 blockade in classical Hodgkin lymphoma. Produced via immunoSEQ multiplex PCR; TCRdb's table is partial and in-frame only. The table shows around 50,000 clones, with approximately 76% occurring only once. The sample was peripheral blood mononuclear cells (PBMCs), taken before the fourth cycle of nivolumab. These receptors originate from a human donor with classical Hodgkin lymphoma. The CDR3 runs from the conserved cysteine through the conserved F or W. Fields, in order: clone size, D gene, J gene, V gene, CDR3 DNA, CDR3 protein. D genes are given only for firm matches. Clone sizes are given selectively: once, few, many, or a class where the clone is expanded.

clone_size: .
d_call: TRBD1
j_call: TRBJ2-1
v_call: TRBV2
cdr3_nt: TGTGCCAGCAGCTATAGTGGGGACAGGGCCTACAATGAGCAGTTCTTC
cdr3_aa: CASSYSGDRAYNEQFF

clone_size: once
d_call: .
j_call: TRBJ1-2
v_call: TRBV15
cdr3_nt: TGTGCCACCAGCAGAGGAAGCGGGTGGGACTATGGCTACACCTTC
cdr3_aa: CATSRGSGWDYGYTF

clone_size: .
d_call: TRBD1
j_call: TRBJ2-7
v_call: TRBV6-1
cdr3_nt: TGTGCCAGCAGCGGACAGGGTTCGTGGGACGAGCAGTACTTC
cdr3_aa: CASSGQGSWDEQYF

clone_size: .
d_call: .
j_call: TRBJ2-7
v_call: TRBV13
cdr3_nt: TGTGCCAGCAGCTTACAGCACGAGCAGTACTTC
cdr3_aa: CASSLQHEQYF

clone_size: .
d_call: TRBD2
j_call: TRBJ2-1
v_call: TRBV18
cdr3_nt: TGTGCCAGCTCACCCGGACTAGCGGGAGGGCCAGGGTACAATGAGCAGTTCTTC
cdr3_aa: CASSPGLAGGPGYNEQFF

clone_size: .
d_call: TRBD2
j_call: TRBJ2-1
v_call: TRBV28
cdr3_nt: TGTGCCAGCACTCTTAGCGGGACGGGGCACCCGTTCTTC
cdr3_aa: CASTLSGTGHPFF

clone_size: .
d_call: .
j_call: TRBJ2-5
v_call: TRBV10-3
cdr3_nt: TGTGCCATCGCGGACGGCGGTGGGGGAGAGACCCAGTACTTC
cdr3_aa: CAIADGGGGETQYF

clone_size: few
d_call: .
j_call: TRBJ1-2
v_call: TRBV30
cdr3_nt: TGTGCCTGGAGTGTCGGTACGGACTATGGCTACACCTTC
cdr3_aa: CAWSVGTDYGYTF

clone_size: few
d_call: TRBD1
j_call: TRBJ2-7
v_call: TRBV10-2
cdr3_nt: TGCGCCAGTACCGGGACAGCCTACGAGCAGTACTTC
cdr3_aa: CASTGTAYEQYF

clone_size: .
d_call: .
j_call: TRBJ2-6
v_call: TRBV4-1
cdr3_nt: TGCGCCAGCACCCAGGGGGAGGGACCGGGGGCCAACGTCCTGACTTTC
cdr3_aa: CASTQGEGPGANVLTF

clone_size: .
d_call: .
j_call: TRBJ2-1
v_call: TRBV4-1
cdr3_nt: TGCGCCAGCAGCCAAGATGGCAGGAGAGATGAGCAGTTCTTC
cdr3_aa: CASSQDGRRDEQFF

clone_size: few
d_call: TRBD2
j_call: TRBJ2-3
v_call: TRBV5-1
cdr3_nt: TGCGCCAGCAGCCGAGGGACTAGCGAGCGCACAGATACGCAGTATTTT
cdr3_aa: CASSRGTSERTDTQYF

clone_size: .
d_call: .
j_call: TRBJ2-7
v_call: TRBV7-2
cdr3_nt: TGTGCCAGCAGCTTAGCTTTCTACGAGCAGTACTTC
cdr3_aa: CASSLAFYEQYF

clone_size: .
d_call: .
j_call: TRBJ2-7
v_call: TRBV2
cdr3_nt: TGTGCCAGCAGTCCGCGGTTGGCCGAGCAGTACTTC
cdr3_aa: CASSPRLAEQYF